This record covers a single TCR beta chain. The sample comes from a study of cytomegalovirus exposure and HLA in healthy donors. The CDR3 covers 15 residues. CDR1 and CDR2 (germline): SGDLS, YYNGEE. V lost 4 bases to trimming and J lost 0 bases; unmatched junction nucleotides: 4. The primer mix had 60 Vbeta and 13 Jbeta primers. Method: immunoSEQ multiplex PCR; TCRdb's copy keeps in-frame clones and lacks some. Of about 40,000 clones detected, over 65% appear once; the ten largest clones hold roughly 18%. The sequencing sample was made of PBMCs. The source is a man aged 45-65 years in good health and CMV-seropositive. The rearrangement joins TRBV9 to TRBJ1-3; 7 bases are shared with TRBD1. DNA for the CDR3: TGTGCCAGCAGCACACAGGGGACCTCTGGAAACACCATATATTTT. This gives the protein CASSTQGTSGNTIYF.